This TCR beta chain was observed in a study of early T cells in non-severe SARS-CoV-2 infection. About the research overall: Bulk RNA taken from unsorted whole blood was sequenced, leaving chains unpaired. The study, taken as a whole, reports: Clonotype matching in VDJdb favored anti-spike CD8 responses and did not capture private and CD4 specificities.

This clonotype was detected a few times. The target antigen is unknown. CDR1 is SGHVS and CDR2 is FQNEAQ in the germline V gene. The CDR3 sequence is 15 residues long. V shed 5 bases and J 7 bases; nucleotides not matched to a gene: 13. In the library, individual cDNA molecules carried attached unique molecular identifiers. TCRdb fed the 5' RACE reads into MiXCR, producing one record per CDR3 protein. Of 45,000 to 50,000 distinct CDR3 sequences in the sample, around 5.6% were seen once. The sequenced sample consisted of whole blood. This TCR was sampled from an adult who was a healthcare worker with PCR-confirmed SARS-CoV-2 infection or an uninfected control (not recorded which). This chain joins TRBV7-8 and TRBJ2-7; TRBD1 agrees at 8 bases. The CDR3 protein is CASSIRAGQGGEQYF. Here the CDR3 DNA reads TGTGCCAGCAGCATAAGGGCTGGACAGGGAGGTGAGCAGTACTTC.